This T cell receptor (beta chain) was captured by sequencing in a study of early T cells in non-severe SARS-CoV-2 infection. Study-level background: Unsorted whole blood bulk RNA was sequenced, with unpaired chains.

The CDR3 is 16 residues long. The J segment lost 3 bases and the V segment lost 4 bases, leaving 6 bases of the junction unmatched. Germline lookup yields CDR1 MNHNS and CDR2 SASEGT. Individual cDNA molecules carried attached unique molecular identifiers. Using its own MiXCR run on the 5' RACE reads, TCRdb lists one record per CDR3 protein. The sample lists more than 65,000 distinct CDR3 sequences, around 13% occurring once. The chain carries TRBV6-1 and TRBJ2-3; TRBD2 matches at 11 bases. The sequenced sample was whole blood. The receptor was derived from an adult who was a healthcare worker with PCR-confirmed SARS-CoV-2 infection or an uninfected control (not recorded which). CDR3 DNA sequence: TGTGCCAGCAGTGCCATAGCGGGGGGGCGGACAGATACGCAGTATTTT. It encodes CASSAIAGGRTDTQYF.